The rows below give T cell receptor beta chains drawn from one sample of a study of T cell responses to AZD1222 COVID-19 vaccine. Here immunoSEQ multiplex PCR was the method, and the copy in TCRdb shows in-frame clones only, minus some. Among about 86,000 clones listed, roughly 87% were seen once. Sequences were derived from peripheral blood, sampled on day 0 of AZD1222 vaccination. All receptors come from an adult in good health. CDR3s include the opening cysteine and the closing phenylalanine or tryptophan. Fields, in order: V gene, D gene, clone size, J gene, CDR3 DNA, CDR3 protein. The D gene is left open where the match is weak. Part of the rows lack a size; the others show once, few, many or a class for expanded clones.

v_gene: TRBV2; d_gene: TRBD1; abundance: -; j_gene: TRBJ1-1; CDR3nt: TGTGCCAGCGAATGGGGACAGGGCGGAACTGAAGCTTTCTTT; CDR3aa: CASEWGQGGTEAFF
v_gene: TRBV6-1; d_gene: -; abundance: -; j_gene: TRBJ1-1; CDR3nt: TGTGCCAGCAGTGAGGTTTTCAGGGATTGGAGTCAGACTGAAGCTTTCTTT; CDR3aa: CASSEVFRDWSQTEAFF
v_gene: TRBV5-8; d_gene: -; abundance: -; j_gene: TRBJ1-3; CDR3nt: TGTGCCAGCAGCTTTCGGGTCGGAAACACCATATATTTT; CDR3aa: CASSFRVGNTIYF
v_gene: TRBV29-1; d_gene: TRBD2; abundance: -; j_gene: TRBJ2-7; CDR3nt: TGCAGCGTTGAAGAAGGGGCTAGCGGGAGTGACGAGCAGTACTTC; CDR3aa: CSVEEGASGSDEQYF
v_gene: TRBV3-1/TRBV3-2; d_gene: TRBD2; abundance: -; j_gene: TRBJ2-7; CDR3nt: TGTGCCAGCAGCCTTGGACTAGCTTCCTACGAGCAGTACTTC; CDR3aa: CASSLGLASYEQYF
v_gene: TRBV19; d_gene: -; abundance: few; j_gene: TRBJ2-2; CDR3nt: TGTGCCAGTAGTATGTTAACTGAGAACACCGGGGAGCTGTTTTTT; CDR3aa: CASSMLTENTGELFF
v_gene: TRBV7-2; d_gene: TRBD1; abundance: -; j_gene: TRBJ1-5; CDR3nt: TGTGCCAGCAGCTTTGGACAGGGAAATCAGCCCCAGCATTTT; CDR3aa: CASSFGQGNQPQHF
v_gene: TRBV6-5; d_gene: -; abundance: once; j_gene: TRBJ1-4; CDR3nt: TGTGCCAGCAGTTACCAAGCACGGCTCGGCGAAAAACTGTTTTTT; CDR3aa: CASSYQARLGEKLFF
v_gene: TRBV28; d_gene: -; abundance: -; j_gene: TRBJ2-1; CDR3nt: TGTGCCAGCAGTTTAGGTGGGGGACTCAATGAGCAGTTCTTC; CDR3aa: CASSLGGGLNEQFF
v_gene: TRBV9; d_gene: TRBD2; abundance: -; j_gene: TRBJ2-1; CDR3nt: TGTGCCAGCAGCGTAGGTTGGCAACTAGCGGGTTATGAGCAGTTCTTC; CDR3aa: CASSVGWQLAGYEQFF
v_gene: TRBV5-6; d_gene: -; abundance: -; j_gene: TRBJ1-1; CDR3nt: TGTGCCAGCAGGGGAGGGAACACTGAAGCTTTCTTT; CDR3aa: CASRGGNTEAFF
v_gene: TRBV6-5; d_gene: TRBD1; abundance: -; j_gene: TRBJ1-1; CDR3nt: TGTGCCAGCAGTTACCGTGGACAGGGAATTGAAGCTTTCTTT; CDR3aa: CASSYRGQGIEAFF
v_gene: TRBV4-2; d_gene: -; abundance: -; j_gene: TRBJ1-2; CDR3nt: TGTGCCAGCAGCCAAGATCAGTTAGCATATGGCTACACCTTC; CDR3aa: CASSQDQLAYGYTF
v_gene: TRBV6-5; d_gene: -; abundance: -; j_gene: TRBJ2-1; CDR3nt: TGTGCCAGCAGCCTAACAATGGGGGAGCAGTTCTTC; CDR3aa: CASSLTMGEQFF
v_gene: TRBV5-1; d_gene: TRBD1; abundance: -; j_gene: TRBJ1-1; CDR3nt: TGCGCCAGCAGCTTTCAGCCCGGGACAGGGGAAGAAGCTTTCTTT; CDR3aa: CASSFQPGTGEEAFF
v_gene: TRBV28; d_gene: -; abundance: -; j_gene: TRBJ1-2; CDR3nt: TGTGCCAGCACTGTGGGTGGGGCCCCCTATGGCTACACCTTC; CDR3aa: CASTVGGAPYGYTF
v_gene: TRBV7-9; d_gene: -; abundance: -; j_gene: TRBJ1-1; CDR3nt: TGTGCCAGCAGCTCCCGCGGGGCAGTTAACACTGAAGCTTTCTTT; CDR3aa: CASSSRGAVNTEAFF
v_gene: TRBV19; d_gene: TRBD2; abundance: -; j_gene: TRBJ2-7; CDR3nt: TGTGCCAGTAGTATCGGCACTAGCGGACCCTACGAGCAGTACTTC; CDR3aa: CASSIGTSGPYEQYF
v_gene: TRBV2; d_gene: -; abundance: -; j_gene: TRBJ2-7; CDR3nt: TGTGCCAGCAGTGACGACTCCTACGAGCAGTACTTC; CDR3aa: CASSDDSYEQYF
v_gene: TRBV28; d_gene: TRBD2; abundance: once; j_gene: TRBJ2-7; CDR3nt: TGTGCCAGCAGCCCAGCGGGAGGGAGCTCCTACGAGCAGTACTTC; CDR3aa: CASSPAGGSSYEQYF
v_gene: TRBV6-5; d_gene: -; abundance: -; j_gene: TRBJ2-3; CDR3nt: TGTGCCAGCAGTTACTCGTCATCTCTACCAGGAGATACGCAGTATTTT; CDR3aa: CASSYSSSLPGDTQYF
v_gene: TRBV27; d_gene: TRBD1; abundance: once; j_gene: TRBJ1-5; CDR3nt: TGTGCCAGCAGTTTAAGTCAGGGGGGTGGCATAAGGAATCAGCCCCAGCATTTT; CDR3aa: CASSLSQGGGIRNQPQHF
v_gene: TRBV15; d_gene: TRBD1; abundance: -; j_gene: TRBJ2-1; CDR3nt: TGTGCCACCAGCAGCGAACTAAAAGAACAGGGGGAGTTCTTC; CDR3aa: CATSSELKEQGEFF
v_gene: TRBV19; d_gene: TRBD1; abundance: -; j_gene: TRBJ2-7; CDR3nt: TGTGCCAGTAGTACTACACAGGGGGCATCCTACGAGCAGTACTTC; CDR3aa: CASSTTQGASYEQYF